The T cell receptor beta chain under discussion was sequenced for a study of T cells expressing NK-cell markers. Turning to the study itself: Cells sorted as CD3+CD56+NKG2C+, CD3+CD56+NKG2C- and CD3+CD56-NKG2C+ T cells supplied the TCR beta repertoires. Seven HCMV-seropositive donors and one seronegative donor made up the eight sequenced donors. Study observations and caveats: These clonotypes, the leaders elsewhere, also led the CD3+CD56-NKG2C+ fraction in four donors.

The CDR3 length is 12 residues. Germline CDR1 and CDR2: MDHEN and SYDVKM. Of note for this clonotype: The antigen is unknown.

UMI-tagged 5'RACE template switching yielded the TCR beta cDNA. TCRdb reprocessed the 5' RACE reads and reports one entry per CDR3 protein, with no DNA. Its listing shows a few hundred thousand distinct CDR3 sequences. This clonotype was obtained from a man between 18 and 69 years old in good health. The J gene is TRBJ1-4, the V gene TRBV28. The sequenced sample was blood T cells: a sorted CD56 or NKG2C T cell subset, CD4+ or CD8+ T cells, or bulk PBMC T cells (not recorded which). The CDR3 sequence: CASSSPAARGFF.